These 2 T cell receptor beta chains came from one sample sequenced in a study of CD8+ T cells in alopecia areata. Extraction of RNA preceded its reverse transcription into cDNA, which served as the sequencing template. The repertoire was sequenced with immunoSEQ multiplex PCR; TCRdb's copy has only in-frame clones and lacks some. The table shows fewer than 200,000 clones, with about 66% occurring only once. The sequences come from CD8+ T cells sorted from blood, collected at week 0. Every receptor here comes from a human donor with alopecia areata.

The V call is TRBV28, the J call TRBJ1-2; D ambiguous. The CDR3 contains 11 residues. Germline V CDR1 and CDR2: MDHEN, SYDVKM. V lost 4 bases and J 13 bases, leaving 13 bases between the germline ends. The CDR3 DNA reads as TGTGCCAGCAGTTCCTCCCCCCCTGGCACCTTC. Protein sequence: CASSSSPPGTF.

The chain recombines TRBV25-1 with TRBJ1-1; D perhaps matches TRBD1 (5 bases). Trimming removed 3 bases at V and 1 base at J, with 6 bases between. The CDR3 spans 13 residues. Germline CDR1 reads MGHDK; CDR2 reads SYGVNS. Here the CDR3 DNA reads TGTGCCAGCAGTGACACAGGGAACACTGAAGCTTTCTTT. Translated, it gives CASSDTGNTEAFF.